These 10 T cell receptor beta chains share one sample of origin, sequenced in a study of response to subunit inactivated influenza vaccine. TCRdb passed the RT-PCR reads through MiXCR, listing each CDR3 protein once. The sample lists roughly 700,000 distinct CDR3 sequences, 14% seen once, with around 7.3% in the top ten. Here the sequenced sample was PBMCs from blood, taken approximately 15 days before vaccination. These receptors originate from a man aged 45-60 years who received an inactivated influenza vaccine.

This clonotype was counted a few times. The CDR3 bases are TGTGCCAGCAGTTACTCGACAGGGGGCTCCTACGAGCAGTACTTC. Translated, it gives CASSYSTGGSYEQYF. This chain joins TRBV6-5 and TRBJ2-7; 9 bases map to TRBD1. Germline-derived CDR1 and CDR2 are MNHEY and SVGAGI. The V segment lost 0 bases and the J segment 0 bases; nucleotides outside the gene matches: 0. The CDR3 consists of 15 residues.

This clonotype was observed a handful of times. J is TRBJ2-1 and V is TRBV12-3 or TRBV12-4, with 7 nucleotides matching TRBD1. CDR3 size: 15 residues. J lost 4 bases, V lost 5 bases, and 8 bases had no gene match. This chain's CDR3 is CASSPPGGQYNEQFF. As DNA, the CDR3 is TGTGCCAGCAGTCCGCCAGGGGGTCAATACAATGAGCAGTTCTTC.

In this sample, this clonotype turned up a few times. The chain is built from TRBV7-6 and TRBJ2-3, with 10 bases lining up with TRBD2. The germline V gene encodes CDR1 SGHVS and CDR2 FNYEAQ. V lost 1 base and J lost 5; bases outside the gene matches: 6. The CDR3 extends over 16 amino acids. CDR3 in DNA: TGTGCCAGCAGCTTAGGAGCGGGGGGGTCCCAAGATACGCAGTATTTT. It is translated as CASSLGAGGSQDTQYF.

This clonotype appeared many times. The V gene is TRBV30, the J gene TRBJ1-5, with TRBD1 identical over 8 bases. The CDR3 length is 13 residues. With 3 bases clipped from V and 7 bases from J, the junction kept 5 bases outside the gene matches. Germline CDR1 and CDR2: GTSNPN and SVGIG (reference sequence). In DNA form, the CDR3 reads TGTGCCTGGAGCGTGACAGGGGACCAGCCCCAGCATTTT. As protein: CAWSVTGDQPQHF.

This clonotype appeared many times. The chain carries TRBV12-3 or TRBV12-4 and TRBJ2-5; 9 bases fit TRBD2. Trimming at V came to 5 bases and at J to 1 base, leaving 5 bases not matched to a gene. The CDR3 runs 15 residues. CDR3 loop: CASSRLTSGQETQYF. The CDR3 nucleotides are TGTGCCAGCAGTCGCCTGACTAGCGGCCAAGAGACCCAGTACTTC.

The sample holds many counts of this clonotype. V gene TRBV5-1 combines with J gene TRBJ2-1; no reliable D call. The V end was cut by 4 bases, the J end by 5 bases, with 13 bases between. This CDR3 contains 14 residues. CDR1 is SGHRS, CDR2 YFSETQ, per germline. The CDR3 region is CASSPSSLNNEQFF. CDR3 DNA: TGCGCCAGCAGCCCTTCCTCGCTAAACAATGAGCAGTTCTTC.

This clonotype was counted only a few times. This chain joins TRBV9 and TRBJ2-1; 9 bases agree with TRBD2. Per germline, CDR1 SGDLS and CDR2 YYNGEE. The junction had 12 bases not matched to a gene; V was cut back by 0 bases and J by 5 bases. The CDR3 has 18 amino acids. CDR3 DNA sequence: TGTGCCAGCAGCGTAGACCCAGCGGGGGGCTCCCGGGACAATGAGCAGTTCTTC. Translating it yields CASSVDPAGGSRDNEQFF.

This clonotype occurred a few times. The rearrangement links TRBV20-1 to TRBJ1-1; no reliable D call. The germline V gene has CDR1 DFQATT and CDR2 SNEGSKA (reference sequence). The CDR3 contains 15 residues. V lost 4 bases, J lost 2 bases, and 17 bases lay in between. CDR3 sequence (DNA): TGCAGTGCTACTCTCCGGGGAGGCTTTAACACTGAAGCTTTCTTT. Translating it yields CSATLRGGFNTEAFF.

This clonotype was seen many times. V and J are TRBV6-5 and TRBJ2-1; TRBD2 is a possible D gene (7 bases). CDR1 and CDR2 from the germline V gene are MNHEY and SVGAGI. The CDR3 runs 12 residues. Trimming left V 7 bases short and J 6 bases short, with 10 bases between. The CDR3, as DNA: TGTGCCAGCAACGGGGGGCTCAATGAGCAGTTCTTC. It codes for CASNGGLNEQFF.

The chain recombines TRBV25-1 with TRBJ1-2; TRBD1 matches at 11 bases. Germline CDR1 reads MGHDK; CDR2 reads SYGVNS. The CDR3 has 14 residues. J was trimmed by 5 bases and V by 7 bases; bases with no gene match: 6. The CDR3 bases are TGTGCCAGCACCCGGACAGGGGGCGGGTATGGCTACACCTTC. This translates into CASTRTGGGYGYTF.